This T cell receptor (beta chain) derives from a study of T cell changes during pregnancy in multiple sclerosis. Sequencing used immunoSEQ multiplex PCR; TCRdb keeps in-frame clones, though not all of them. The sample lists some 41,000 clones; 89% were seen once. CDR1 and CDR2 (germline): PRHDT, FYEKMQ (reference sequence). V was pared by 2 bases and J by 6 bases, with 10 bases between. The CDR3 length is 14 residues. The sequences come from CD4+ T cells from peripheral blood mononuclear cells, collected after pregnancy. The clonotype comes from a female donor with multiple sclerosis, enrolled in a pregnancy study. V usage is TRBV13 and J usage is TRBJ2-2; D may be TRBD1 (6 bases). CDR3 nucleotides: TGTGCCAGCAGCTTAAGGGACATCGCCGGGGAGCTGTTTTTT. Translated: CASSLRDIAGELFF.